This TCR beta chain was documented in a study of cytomegalovirus exposure and HLA in healthy donors. Turning to the study itself: Of all 380 or so donors who were genotyped, roughly 83% belonged to the Caucasian-associated ancestry cluster.

Study conclusions and caveats: An analysis done earlier found most TCR beta V segments productive about 87% or about 30% of the time. Later on, an analysis tied approximately 17,000 TCR beta sequences to HLA alleles at 0.05 false discovery rate. Reportedly, diagnosis of cytomegalovirus status by the classifier showed high specificity and sensitivity.

PCR involved 60 Vbeta and 13 Jbeta primers. Libraries were prepared by immunoSEQ multiplex PCR; TCRdb keeps only in-frame clonotypes and omits some of them. There are fewer than 200,000 clones in the sample; 65% to 85% occur only once, and about 5% lies in the top ten. V shed 3 bases, J shed 14 bases, and the junction held 9 bases outside the gene matches. Germline V lookup: CDR1 KGHSH, CDR2 LQKENI. The CDR3 is 14 amino acids. Remarks on this clone: The antigen is undetermined.

Sequenced material: PBMCs. The TCR sequence derives from a woman aged 45-60 years in good health and CMV-seropositive. The V call is TRBV18, the J call TRBJ1-6, with 8 bases identical to TRBD1. CDR3 sequence: CASSPADRGRALHF. The CDR3 coding sequence is TGTGCCAGCTCACCCGCCGACAGGGGAAGGGCCCTCCACTTT.